This TCR beta chain came from a study of cytomegalovirus exposure and HLA in healthy donors. The CDR3 runs to 16 residues. V was clipped by 5 bases and J by 5 bases; unmatched bases: 11. Per the germline V gene, CDR1 is PRHDT and CDR2 is FYEKMQ (reference sequence). PCR employed 60 Vbeta and 13 Jbeta primers. Assay: immunoSEQ multiplex PCR; the TCRdb copy retains only in-frame clones and omits some. The data show 65,000 to 95,000 clones, around 79% seen once. The count of this clone is one. Sequencing was carried out using PBMCs. This receptor was taken from a male donor in good health and CMV-seropositive. J is TRBJ1-1 and V is TRBV13; TRBD1 matches at 10 bases. The CDR3 loop reads CASSLLSTGGFTEAFF. CDR3 sequence (DNA): TGTGCCAGCAGCCTCTTATCGACAGGGGGCTTTACTGAAGCTTTCTTT.